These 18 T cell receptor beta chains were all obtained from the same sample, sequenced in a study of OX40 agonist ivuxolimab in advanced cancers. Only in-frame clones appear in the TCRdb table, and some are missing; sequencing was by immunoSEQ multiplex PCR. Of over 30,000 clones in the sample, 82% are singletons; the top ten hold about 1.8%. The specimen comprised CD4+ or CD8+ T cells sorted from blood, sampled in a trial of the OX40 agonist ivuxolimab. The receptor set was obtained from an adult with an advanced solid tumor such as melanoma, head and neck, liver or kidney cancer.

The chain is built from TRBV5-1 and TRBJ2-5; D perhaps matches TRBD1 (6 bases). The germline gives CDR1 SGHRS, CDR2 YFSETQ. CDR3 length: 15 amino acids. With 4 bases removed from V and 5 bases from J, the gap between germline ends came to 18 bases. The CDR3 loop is CASSRGTGYGETQYF. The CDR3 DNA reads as TGCGCCAGCAGCCGGGGTACAGGGTACGGTGAGACCCAGTACTTC.

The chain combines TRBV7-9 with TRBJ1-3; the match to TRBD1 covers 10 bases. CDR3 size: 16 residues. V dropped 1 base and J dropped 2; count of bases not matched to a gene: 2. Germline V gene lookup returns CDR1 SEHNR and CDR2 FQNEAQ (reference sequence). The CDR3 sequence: CASSLGDRGAGNTIYF. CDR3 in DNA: TGTGCCAGCAGCTTAGGGGACAGGGGAGCTGGAAACACCATATATTTT.

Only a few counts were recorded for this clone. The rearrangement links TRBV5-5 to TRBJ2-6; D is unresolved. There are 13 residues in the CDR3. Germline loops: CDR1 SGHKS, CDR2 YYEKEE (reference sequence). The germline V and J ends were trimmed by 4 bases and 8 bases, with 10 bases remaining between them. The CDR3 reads CASSLLLTNVLTF. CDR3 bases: TGTGCCAGCAGCCTCCTACTGACCAACGTCCTGACTTTC.

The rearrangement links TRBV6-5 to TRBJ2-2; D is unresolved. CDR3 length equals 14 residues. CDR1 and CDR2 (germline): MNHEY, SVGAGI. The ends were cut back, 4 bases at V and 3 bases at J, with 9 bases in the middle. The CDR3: CASSSTRYTGELFF. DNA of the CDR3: TGTGCCAGCAGTTCCACCCGTTACACCGGGGAGCTGTTTTTT.

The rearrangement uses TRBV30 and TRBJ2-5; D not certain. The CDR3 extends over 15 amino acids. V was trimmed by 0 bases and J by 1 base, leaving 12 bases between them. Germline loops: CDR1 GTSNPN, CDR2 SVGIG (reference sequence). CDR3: CAWSVGFISQETQYF. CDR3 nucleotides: TGTGCCTGGAGTGTCGGGTTTATTTCCCAAGAGACCCAGTACTTC. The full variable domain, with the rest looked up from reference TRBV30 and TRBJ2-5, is SQTIHQWPATLVQPVGSPLSLECTVEGTSNPNLYWYRQAAGRGLQLLFYSVGIGQISSEVPQNLSASRPQDRQFILSSKKLLLSDSGFYLCAWSVGFISQETQYFGPGTRLLVL.

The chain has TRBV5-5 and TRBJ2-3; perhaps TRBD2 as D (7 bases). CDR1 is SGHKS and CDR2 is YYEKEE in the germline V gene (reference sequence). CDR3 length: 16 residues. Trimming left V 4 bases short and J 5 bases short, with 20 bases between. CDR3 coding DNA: TGTGCCAGCAGCCTCTTAAAGAGGGGGGGCTTAGATACGCAGTATTTT. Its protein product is CASSLLKRGGLDTQYF.

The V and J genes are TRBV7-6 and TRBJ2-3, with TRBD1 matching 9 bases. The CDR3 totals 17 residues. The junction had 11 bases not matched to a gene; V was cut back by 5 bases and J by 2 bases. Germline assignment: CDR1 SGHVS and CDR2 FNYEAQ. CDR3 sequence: CASSPWDRVRATDTQYF. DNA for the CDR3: TGTGCCAGCAGCCCCTGGGACAGGGTGAGGGCCACAGATACGCAGTATTTT.

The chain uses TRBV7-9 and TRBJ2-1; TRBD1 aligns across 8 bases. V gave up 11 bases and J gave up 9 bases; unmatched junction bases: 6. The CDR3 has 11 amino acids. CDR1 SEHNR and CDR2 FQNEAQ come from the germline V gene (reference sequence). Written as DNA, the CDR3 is TGTGCCGGACAGGGTAGGGGTGAGCAGTTCTTC. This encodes CAGQGRGEQFF.

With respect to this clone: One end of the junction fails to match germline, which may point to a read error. In DNA form, the CDR3 reads TGTGCTAGCAGCTTAGGAGCGGGAGCTACCTACGAGCAGTACTTC. Its translation is CASSLGAGATYEQYF. The chain joins TRBV7-7 to TRBJ2-7; 8 nucleotides align to TRBD2. Germline V CDR1 and CDR2: SSHAT, FNYEAQ (reference sequence). There are 15 residues in the CDR3.

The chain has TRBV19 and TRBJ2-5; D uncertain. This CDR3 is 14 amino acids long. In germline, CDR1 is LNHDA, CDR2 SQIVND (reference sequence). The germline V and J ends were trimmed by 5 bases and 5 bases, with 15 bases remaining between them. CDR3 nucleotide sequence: TGTGCCAGTAGTTCCTTAAATCTACAGGAGACCCAGTACTTC. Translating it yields CASSSLNLQETQYF.

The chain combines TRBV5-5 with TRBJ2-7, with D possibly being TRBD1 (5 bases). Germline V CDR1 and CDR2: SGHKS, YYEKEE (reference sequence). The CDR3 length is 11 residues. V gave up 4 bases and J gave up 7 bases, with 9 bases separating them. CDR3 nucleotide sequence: TGTGCCAGCAGCCTCGCAGGGGAGCAGTACTTC. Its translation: CASSLAGEQYF.

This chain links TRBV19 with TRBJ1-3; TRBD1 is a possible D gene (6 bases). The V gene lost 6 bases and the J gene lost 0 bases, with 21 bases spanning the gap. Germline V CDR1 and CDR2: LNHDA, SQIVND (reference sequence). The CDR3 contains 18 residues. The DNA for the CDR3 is TGTGCCAGTAGCCCCACAGGGAATCCTGCCTTCTCTGGAAACACCATATATTTT. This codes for CASSPTGNPAFSGNTIYF.

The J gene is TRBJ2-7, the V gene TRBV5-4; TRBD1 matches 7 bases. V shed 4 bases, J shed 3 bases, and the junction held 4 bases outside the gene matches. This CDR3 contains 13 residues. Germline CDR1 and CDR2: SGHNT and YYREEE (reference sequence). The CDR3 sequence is CASSPRGRYEQYF. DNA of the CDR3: TGTGCCAGCAGCCCAAGGGGGCGCTACGAGCAGTACTTC.

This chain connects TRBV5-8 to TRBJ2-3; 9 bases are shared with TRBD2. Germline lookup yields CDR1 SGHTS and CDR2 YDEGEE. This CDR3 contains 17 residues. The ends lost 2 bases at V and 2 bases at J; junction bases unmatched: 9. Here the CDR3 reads CASSFPETSGFTDTQYF. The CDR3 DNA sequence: TGTGCCAGCAGCTTCCCCGAGACTAGCGGATTCACAGATACGCAGTATTTT.

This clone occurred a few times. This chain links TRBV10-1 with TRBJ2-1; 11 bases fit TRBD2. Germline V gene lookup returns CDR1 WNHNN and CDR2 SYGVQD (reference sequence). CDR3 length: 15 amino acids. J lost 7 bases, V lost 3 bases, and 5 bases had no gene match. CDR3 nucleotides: TGCGCCAGCAGTGACTCAAGACTAGCGGGGAATGAGCAGTTCTTC. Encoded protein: CASSDSRLAGNEQFF.

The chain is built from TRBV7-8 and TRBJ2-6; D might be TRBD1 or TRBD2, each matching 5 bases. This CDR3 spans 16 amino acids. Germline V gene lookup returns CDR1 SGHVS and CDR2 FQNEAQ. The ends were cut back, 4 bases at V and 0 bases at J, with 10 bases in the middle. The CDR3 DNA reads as TGTGCCAGCAGCTCGGGACCAAACTCTGGGGCCAACGTCCTGACTTTC. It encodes CASSSGPNSGANVLTF.

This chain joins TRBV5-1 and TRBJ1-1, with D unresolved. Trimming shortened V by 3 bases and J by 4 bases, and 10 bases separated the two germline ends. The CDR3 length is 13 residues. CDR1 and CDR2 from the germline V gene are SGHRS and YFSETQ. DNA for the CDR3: TGCGCCAGCAGCTCCGACATATCCACTGAAGCTTTCTTT. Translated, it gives CASSSDISTEAFF. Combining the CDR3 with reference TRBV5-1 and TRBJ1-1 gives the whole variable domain KAGVTQTPRYLIKTRGQQVTLSCSPISGHRSVSWYQQTPGQGLQFLFEYFSETQRNKGNFPGRFSGRQFSNSRSEMNVSTLELGDSALYLCASSSDISTEAFFGQGTRLTVV.

The CDR3 loop is CASSLDPASPLHF. The DNA of the CDR3 is TGTGCCAGCAGCTTAGACCCCGCGTCACCCCTCCACTTT. V usage is TRBV11-2 and J usage is TRBJ1-6, with D unresolved. The CDR3 contains 13 residues. The V end lost 0 bases, the J end lost 10 bases, and 7 bases lay between the germline ends. The germline gives CDR1 SGHAT, CDR2 FQNNGV.